Below are 16 T cell receptor beta chains sequenced from a single sample in a study of T cell repertoires in aging, cancer and after chemotherapy (dated by TCRdb to about 2019). Instead of sorted cells or RNA, genomic DNA extracted from peripheral blood served as the source for amplifying TCR beta rearrangements. The sequencing machine was an Illumina MiSeq. Using a mixed TRB-A/B primer pool, multiplex touch-down PCR amplified rearranged TRB sequences covering the V, D and J segments. The public reads were reanalyzed by TCRdb: fastp trimming at Q25, MiXCR alignment, in-frame beta chains only. Rows merge per CDR3 protein into single entries with the most common DNA and genes. Within this sample are 2,000 to 2,500 distinct CDR3 sequences, with roughly 24% of them counted one time only. The top ten hold just under 9% of the sample. Sequencing was done on a sample of blood. These receptors originate from a human donor with a solid tumor.

A few counts support this clonotype. The chain's CDR3 is CASSRDENQPQHF. CDR3 sequence (DNA): TGTGCCAGCTCAAGGGACGAGAATCAGCCCCAGCATTTT. The chain employs TRBV18 and TRBJ1-5; D possibly corresponds to TRBD1 (5 bases). This CDR3 region has 13 residues. Germline loops: CDR1 KGHSH, CDR2 LQKENI. V gave up 5 bases and J gave up 4 bases, with 9 bases separating them. The entire variable domain, with the rest obtained from reference TRBV18 and TRBJ1-5, is as follows: NAGVMQNPRHLVRRRGQEARLRCSPMKGHSHVYWYRQLPEEGLKFMVYLQKENIIDESGMPKERFSAEFPKEGPSILRIQQVVRGDSAAYFCASSRDENQPQHFGDGTRLSIL.

In nucleotides, the CDR3 is TGCAGTGCTAAAAGGGGGGGGACCAGCAATCAGCCCCAGCATTTT. Translated, it gives CSAKRGGTSNQPQHF. This chain joins TRBV20-1 and TRBJ1-5, with D maybe TRBD1 (6 bases). The CDR3 is 15 amino acids. Looked up from germline, CDR1 is DFQATT and CDR2 is SNEGSKA (reference sequence). V dropped 4 bases and J dropped 1 base, with 14 bases sitting between them.

This clonotype is medium-sized. The chain combines TRBV6-5 with TRBJ2-2, with no clear D. This CDR3 has 12 residues. Germline V CDR1 and CDR2: MNHEY, SVGAGI. V was clipped by 7 bases and J by 6 bases, with 9 bases between them. The CDR3 is CASKTSAGELFF. The CDR3 DNA sequence: TGTGCCAGCAAAACGTCGGCCGGGGAGCTGTTTTTT.

Of note for this clonotype: A much larger clone sits a single nucleotide away, making a read error possible. The chain uses TRBV19 and TRBJ2-2, with TRBD2 identical over 11 bases. With 8 bases clipped from V and 12 bases from J, the junction kept 14 bases outside the gene matches. The germline V gene encodes CDR1 LNHDA and CDR2 SQIVND (reference sequence). The CDR3 sequence is 15 residues long. This CDR3 reads CASSSTSGAPGKLFF. The CDR3 nucleotides are TGTGCCAGTTCCTCGACTAGCGGGGCACCCGGTAAGCTGTTTTTT.

This clonotype has a handful of counts. V is TRBV5-5 and J is TRBJ1-6, with no clear D. V was shortened by 0 bases and J by 4 bases, with 5 bases between the two germline ends. Germline assignment: CDR1 SGHKS and CDR2 YYEKEE (reference sequence). There are 14 residues in the CDR3. The CDR3 loop reads CASSLVPYNSPLHF. CDR3 DNA: TGTGCCAGCAGCTTGGTTCCTTATAATTCACCCCTCCACTTT. The full variable domain, its missing parts supplied by reference TRBV5-5 and TRBJ1-6, is DAGVTQSPTHLIKTRGQQVTLRCSPISGHKSVSWYQQVLGQGPQFIFQYYEKEERGRGNFPDRFSARQFPNYSSELNVNALLLGDSALYLCASSLVPYNSPLHFGNGTRLTVT.

On this clonotype: Being one base from a much bigger clone, this may be a read error. This chain uses TRBV7-9 with TRBJ2-7, with D hard to call. The CDR3 is 11 amino acids. Germline values: CDR1 SEHNR, CDR2 FQNEAQ (reference sequence). The CDR3 protein is CSSTNSYEQYF. CDR3 DNA: TGTTCCAGCACCAACTCCTACGAGCAGTACTTC.

The chain links TRBV5-5 to TRBJ2-6; D is ambiguous. Germline V gene sequence: CDR1 SGHKS, CDR2 YYEKEE (reference sequence). The V end lost 1 base, the J end lost 0 bases, and 11 bases lay between the germline ends. The CDR3 contains 17 residues. The CDR3 coding sequence is TGTGCCAGCAGCTTGCCGGCCATTATCTCTGGGGCCAACGTCCTGACTTTC. This translates into CASSLPAIISGANVLTF.

CDR3 region: CASSLAAEYYGYTF. The CDR3 coding sequence is TGCGCCAGCAGCTTGGCGGCCGAGTACTATGGCTACACCTTC. The V gene is TRBV5-1, the J gene TRBJ1-2; D is unclear. The CDR3 runs 14 residues. Trimming took 0 bases from V and 3 from J, leaving 9 bases between them. In germline, CDR1 is SGHRS, CDR2 YFSETQ.

The chain uses TRBV7-9 and TRBJ2-1, with 8 bases matching TRBD1. The V gene's germline CDR1 is SEHNR and CDR2 FQNEAQ (reference sequence). The J segment lost 4 bases and the V segment lost 6 bases, leaving 2 bases of the junction unmatched. The CDR3 extends over 13 amino acids. This CDR3 reads CASRDREYNEQFF. The CDR3 coding sequence is TGTGCCAGCAGGGACAGGGAGTACAATGAGCAGTTCTTC.

In this sample, this clonotype is large. This sequence joins TRBV19 and TRBJ1-2; TRBD1 matches 7 bases. There are 13 residues in the CDR3. Germline V gene sequence: CDR1 LNHDA, CDR2 SQIVND (reference sequence). Germline trimming cut 5 bases from V and 4 bases from J; bases unmatched to any gene: 4. The chain's CDR3 is CASSPRDSYGYTF. In nucleotides, the CDR3 is TGTGCCAGTAGTCCGAGGGACAGCTATGGCTACACCTTC.

This clonotype is classed as large (0.1 to 1%). The chain is built from TRBV6-5 and TRBJ1-3, with a tentative D call TRBD1 (5 bases). The CDR3 covers 13 residues. Germline loops: CDR1 MNHEY, CDR2 SVGAGI. The germline V and J ends were trimmed by 8 bases and 8 bases, with 16 bases remaining between them. DNA of the CDR3: TGTGCCAGCTATCGCCTGGGGGGTGACACCATATATTTT. This encodes CASYRLGGDTIYF.

By sample fraction, this clonotype is large. The chain recombines TRBV27 with TRBJ2-7; D is possibly TRBD1 (5 bases). CDR3 length: 11 amino acids. Trimming took 4 bases from V and 6 from J, leaving 7 bases between them. The V gene's germline CDR1 is MNHEY and CDR2 SMNVEV (reference sequence). The CDR3 DNA follows: TGTGCCAGCAGTTGGGGCAGCGAGCAGTACTTC. This translates into CASSWGSEQYF.

This clonotype has just a few counts. V usage is TRBV6-1 and J usage is TRBJ2-1, with 10 positions matching TRBD1. The V gene's germline CDR1 is MNHNS and CDR2 SASEGT. J was trimmed by 3 bases and V by 8 bases; bases with no gene match: 1. The CDR3 loop spans 13 amino acids. The CDR3 spells CASRDRGYNEQFF. CDR3 bases: TGTGCCAGCCGGGACAGGGGCTACAATGAGCAGTTCTTC.

By proportion, this clonotype is medium-sized. V is TRBV15 and J is TRBJ1-1; D gene uncertain. The CDR3 totals 13 residues. Germline V gives CDR1 LNHNV, CDR2 YYDKDF (reference sequence). V dropped 0 bases and J dropped 3 bases, with 5 bases sitting between them. The CDR3 DNA follows: TGTGCCACCAGCAGAGAGGCGGACACTGAAGCTTTCTTT. It encodes CATSREADTEAFF.

This sequence joins TRBV10-3 and TRBJ1-3; D remains ambiguous. The CDR3 spans 15 residues. The germline V and J ends were trimmed by 0 bases and 2 bases, with 8 bases remaining between them. Germline V gives CDR1 ENHRY, CDR2 SYGVKD. CDR3 nucleotide sequence: TGTGCCATCAGTGAGTCCCGGAATACTGGAAACACCATATATTTT. Translated, it gives CAISESRNTGNTIYF.

The chain recombines TRBV6-4 with TRBJ2-3; 7 bases are shared with TRBD2. Trimming took 6 bases from V and 4 from J; bases not matched to a gene: 7. The CDR3 consists of 14 residues. Per germline, CDR1 MRHNA and CDR2 SNTAGT. Here the CDR3 reads CASSNLAEADTQYF. DNA of the CDR3: TGTGCCAGCAGCAACCTAGCGGAGGCAGATACGCAGTATTTT.